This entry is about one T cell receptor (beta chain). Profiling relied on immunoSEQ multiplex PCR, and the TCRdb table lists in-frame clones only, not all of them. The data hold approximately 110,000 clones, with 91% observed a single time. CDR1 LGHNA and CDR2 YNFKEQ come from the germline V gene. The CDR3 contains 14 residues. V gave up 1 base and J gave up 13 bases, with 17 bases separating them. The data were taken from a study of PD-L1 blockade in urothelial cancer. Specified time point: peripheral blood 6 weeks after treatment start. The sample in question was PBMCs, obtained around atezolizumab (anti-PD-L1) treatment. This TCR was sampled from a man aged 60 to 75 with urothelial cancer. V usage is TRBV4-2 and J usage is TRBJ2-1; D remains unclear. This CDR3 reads CASSQGLERTEQFF. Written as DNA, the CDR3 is TGTGCCAGCAGCCAAGGTCTGGAGCGCACGGAACAGTTCTTC.